A single TCR beta chain is shown here with its context. This sample was taken from a study of T-cell memory formation after mild COVID-19. Background on the study: Largely, the TCR clusters proved donor specific.

TCRdb called the 5' RACE reads again in MiXCR, with one record for every CDR3 protein. The data contain over 120,000 distinct CDR3 sequences, 20% to 25% of them singletons. Losses at the gene ends were 5 bases for V and 7 bases for J; bases not matched to a gene: 4. Germline V gene data show CDR1 as SGHTA and CDR2 as FQGTGA. The CDR3 loop spans 13 amino acids. The chain joins TRBV7-3 to TRBJ2-1; 8 bases map to TRBD1. This clonotype originated in an adult woman who had mild COVID-19 (a few samples of this study predate the infection). Cell type and time point are not known. Sequenced material: PBMCs or a T cell subset sorted from them (not recorded which). For the CDR3, the DNA is TGTGCCAGCAGCCGGACAGGGAGGAATGAGCAGTTCTTC. The encoded protein is CASSRTGRNEQFF.